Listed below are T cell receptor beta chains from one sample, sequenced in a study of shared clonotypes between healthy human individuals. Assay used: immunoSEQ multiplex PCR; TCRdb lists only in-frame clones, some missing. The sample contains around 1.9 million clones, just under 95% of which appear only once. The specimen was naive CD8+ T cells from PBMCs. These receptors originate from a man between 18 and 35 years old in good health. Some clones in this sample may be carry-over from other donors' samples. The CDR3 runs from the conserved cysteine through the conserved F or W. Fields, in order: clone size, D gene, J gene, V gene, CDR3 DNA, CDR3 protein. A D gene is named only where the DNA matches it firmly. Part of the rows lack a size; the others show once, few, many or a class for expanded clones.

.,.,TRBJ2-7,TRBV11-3,TGTGCCAGCAGCCTCGGACAAAGCTACGAGCAGTACTTC,CASSLGQSYEQYF
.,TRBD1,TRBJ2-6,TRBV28,TGTGCCATCGGGGGACAGGGCCTACTGGGGGCCAACGTCCTGACTTTC,CAIGGQGLLGANVLTF
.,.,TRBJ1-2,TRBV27,TGTGCCAGCAGTTTATATCGGGCAGGGCGCTATGGCTACACCTTC,CASSLYRAGRYGYTF
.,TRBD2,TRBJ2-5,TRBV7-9,TGTGCCAGCAGCGGGACGGAAGCTAGCGGGAGTATGTGGGAGACCCAGTACTTC,CASSGTEASGSMWETQYF
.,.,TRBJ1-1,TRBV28,TGTGCCAGCAGTCGCCTTACCGGGGATTGGGACACTGAAGCTTTCTTT,CASSRLTGDWDTEAFF
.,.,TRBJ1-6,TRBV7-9,TGTGCCAGCAGCTTCCCACAGGGTGGATGGTCACCCCTCCACTTT,CASSFPQGGWSPLHF
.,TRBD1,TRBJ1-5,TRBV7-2,TGTGCCAGCAGCCACCTGGACAGGCCGCATTTT,CASSHLDRPHF
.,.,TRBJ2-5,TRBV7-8,TGTGCCAGCAGCTTGGACGGGCAAGAGACCCAGTACTTC,CASSLDGQETQYF
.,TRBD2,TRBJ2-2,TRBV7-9,TGTGCCAGCAGTCCTACTAGCGGGAGGGGCACCGGGGAGCTGTTTTTT,CASSPTSGRGTGELFF
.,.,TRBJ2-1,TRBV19,TGTGCCAGTAGTATAGATCTTGAGGCAATAATCCACAATGAGCAGTTCTTC,CASSIDLEAIIHNEQFF
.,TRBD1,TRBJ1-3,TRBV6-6,TGTGCCAGCAGGACAGGGAGTTCGTCTGGAAACACCATATATTTT,CASRTGSSSGNTIYF
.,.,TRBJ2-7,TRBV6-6,TGTGCCAGCAGTTACTGGGGGGATTCCTACGAGCAGTACTTC,CASSYWGDSYEQYF
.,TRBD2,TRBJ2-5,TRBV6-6,TGTGCCAGCACCTGGACTAGCGAACAAGAGACCCAGTACTTC,CASTWTSEQETQYF
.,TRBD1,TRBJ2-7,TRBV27,TGTGCCAGCAGAGGGACCGGGACAGGGGTCTACGAGCAGTACTTC,CASRGTGTGVYEQYF
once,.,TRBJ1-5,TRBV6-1,TGTGCCAGCCTGATGACCGGGACACATAATCAGCCCCAGCATTTT,CASLMTGTHNQPQHF
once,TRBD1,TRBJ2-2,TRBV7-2,TGTGCCAGCAGCGTATTACAGGGGAAGGAGCTGTTTTTT,CASSVLQGKELFF
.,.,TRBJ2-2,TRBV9,TGTGCCAGCAGCCCACCCACCGACACCGGGGAGCTGTTTTTT,CASSPPTDTGELFF
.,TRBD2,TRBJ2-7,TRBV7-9,TGTGCCAGCAGCCCCCGTTGGACTAGTGGCTACGAGCAGTACTTC,CASSPRWTSGYEQYF
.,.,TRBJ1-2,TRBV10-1,TGCGCCAGCAGTGATCCTCGACAGGACCCTTATGGCTACACCTTC,CASSDPRQDPYGYTF
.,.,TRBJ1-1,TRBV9,TGTGCCAGCAGCGTCGACCCCCACCGGGGGGATAACACTGAAGCTTTCTTT,CASSVDPHRGDNTEAFF
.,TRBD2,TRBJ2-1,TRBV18,TGTGCCAGCTCACCACCGGGGGGGGCCTACAATGAGCAGTTCTTC,CASSPPGGAYNEQFF
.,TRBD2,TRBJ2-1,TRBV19,TGTGCCACCTTAGCGGGAGTTAGGAATGAGCAGTTCTTC,CATLAGVRNEQFF
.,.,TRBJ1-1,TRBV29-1,TGCAGCGTTGCGGCCCGGGGGCGCGGGAACACTGAAGCTTTCTTT,CSVAARGRGNTEAFF